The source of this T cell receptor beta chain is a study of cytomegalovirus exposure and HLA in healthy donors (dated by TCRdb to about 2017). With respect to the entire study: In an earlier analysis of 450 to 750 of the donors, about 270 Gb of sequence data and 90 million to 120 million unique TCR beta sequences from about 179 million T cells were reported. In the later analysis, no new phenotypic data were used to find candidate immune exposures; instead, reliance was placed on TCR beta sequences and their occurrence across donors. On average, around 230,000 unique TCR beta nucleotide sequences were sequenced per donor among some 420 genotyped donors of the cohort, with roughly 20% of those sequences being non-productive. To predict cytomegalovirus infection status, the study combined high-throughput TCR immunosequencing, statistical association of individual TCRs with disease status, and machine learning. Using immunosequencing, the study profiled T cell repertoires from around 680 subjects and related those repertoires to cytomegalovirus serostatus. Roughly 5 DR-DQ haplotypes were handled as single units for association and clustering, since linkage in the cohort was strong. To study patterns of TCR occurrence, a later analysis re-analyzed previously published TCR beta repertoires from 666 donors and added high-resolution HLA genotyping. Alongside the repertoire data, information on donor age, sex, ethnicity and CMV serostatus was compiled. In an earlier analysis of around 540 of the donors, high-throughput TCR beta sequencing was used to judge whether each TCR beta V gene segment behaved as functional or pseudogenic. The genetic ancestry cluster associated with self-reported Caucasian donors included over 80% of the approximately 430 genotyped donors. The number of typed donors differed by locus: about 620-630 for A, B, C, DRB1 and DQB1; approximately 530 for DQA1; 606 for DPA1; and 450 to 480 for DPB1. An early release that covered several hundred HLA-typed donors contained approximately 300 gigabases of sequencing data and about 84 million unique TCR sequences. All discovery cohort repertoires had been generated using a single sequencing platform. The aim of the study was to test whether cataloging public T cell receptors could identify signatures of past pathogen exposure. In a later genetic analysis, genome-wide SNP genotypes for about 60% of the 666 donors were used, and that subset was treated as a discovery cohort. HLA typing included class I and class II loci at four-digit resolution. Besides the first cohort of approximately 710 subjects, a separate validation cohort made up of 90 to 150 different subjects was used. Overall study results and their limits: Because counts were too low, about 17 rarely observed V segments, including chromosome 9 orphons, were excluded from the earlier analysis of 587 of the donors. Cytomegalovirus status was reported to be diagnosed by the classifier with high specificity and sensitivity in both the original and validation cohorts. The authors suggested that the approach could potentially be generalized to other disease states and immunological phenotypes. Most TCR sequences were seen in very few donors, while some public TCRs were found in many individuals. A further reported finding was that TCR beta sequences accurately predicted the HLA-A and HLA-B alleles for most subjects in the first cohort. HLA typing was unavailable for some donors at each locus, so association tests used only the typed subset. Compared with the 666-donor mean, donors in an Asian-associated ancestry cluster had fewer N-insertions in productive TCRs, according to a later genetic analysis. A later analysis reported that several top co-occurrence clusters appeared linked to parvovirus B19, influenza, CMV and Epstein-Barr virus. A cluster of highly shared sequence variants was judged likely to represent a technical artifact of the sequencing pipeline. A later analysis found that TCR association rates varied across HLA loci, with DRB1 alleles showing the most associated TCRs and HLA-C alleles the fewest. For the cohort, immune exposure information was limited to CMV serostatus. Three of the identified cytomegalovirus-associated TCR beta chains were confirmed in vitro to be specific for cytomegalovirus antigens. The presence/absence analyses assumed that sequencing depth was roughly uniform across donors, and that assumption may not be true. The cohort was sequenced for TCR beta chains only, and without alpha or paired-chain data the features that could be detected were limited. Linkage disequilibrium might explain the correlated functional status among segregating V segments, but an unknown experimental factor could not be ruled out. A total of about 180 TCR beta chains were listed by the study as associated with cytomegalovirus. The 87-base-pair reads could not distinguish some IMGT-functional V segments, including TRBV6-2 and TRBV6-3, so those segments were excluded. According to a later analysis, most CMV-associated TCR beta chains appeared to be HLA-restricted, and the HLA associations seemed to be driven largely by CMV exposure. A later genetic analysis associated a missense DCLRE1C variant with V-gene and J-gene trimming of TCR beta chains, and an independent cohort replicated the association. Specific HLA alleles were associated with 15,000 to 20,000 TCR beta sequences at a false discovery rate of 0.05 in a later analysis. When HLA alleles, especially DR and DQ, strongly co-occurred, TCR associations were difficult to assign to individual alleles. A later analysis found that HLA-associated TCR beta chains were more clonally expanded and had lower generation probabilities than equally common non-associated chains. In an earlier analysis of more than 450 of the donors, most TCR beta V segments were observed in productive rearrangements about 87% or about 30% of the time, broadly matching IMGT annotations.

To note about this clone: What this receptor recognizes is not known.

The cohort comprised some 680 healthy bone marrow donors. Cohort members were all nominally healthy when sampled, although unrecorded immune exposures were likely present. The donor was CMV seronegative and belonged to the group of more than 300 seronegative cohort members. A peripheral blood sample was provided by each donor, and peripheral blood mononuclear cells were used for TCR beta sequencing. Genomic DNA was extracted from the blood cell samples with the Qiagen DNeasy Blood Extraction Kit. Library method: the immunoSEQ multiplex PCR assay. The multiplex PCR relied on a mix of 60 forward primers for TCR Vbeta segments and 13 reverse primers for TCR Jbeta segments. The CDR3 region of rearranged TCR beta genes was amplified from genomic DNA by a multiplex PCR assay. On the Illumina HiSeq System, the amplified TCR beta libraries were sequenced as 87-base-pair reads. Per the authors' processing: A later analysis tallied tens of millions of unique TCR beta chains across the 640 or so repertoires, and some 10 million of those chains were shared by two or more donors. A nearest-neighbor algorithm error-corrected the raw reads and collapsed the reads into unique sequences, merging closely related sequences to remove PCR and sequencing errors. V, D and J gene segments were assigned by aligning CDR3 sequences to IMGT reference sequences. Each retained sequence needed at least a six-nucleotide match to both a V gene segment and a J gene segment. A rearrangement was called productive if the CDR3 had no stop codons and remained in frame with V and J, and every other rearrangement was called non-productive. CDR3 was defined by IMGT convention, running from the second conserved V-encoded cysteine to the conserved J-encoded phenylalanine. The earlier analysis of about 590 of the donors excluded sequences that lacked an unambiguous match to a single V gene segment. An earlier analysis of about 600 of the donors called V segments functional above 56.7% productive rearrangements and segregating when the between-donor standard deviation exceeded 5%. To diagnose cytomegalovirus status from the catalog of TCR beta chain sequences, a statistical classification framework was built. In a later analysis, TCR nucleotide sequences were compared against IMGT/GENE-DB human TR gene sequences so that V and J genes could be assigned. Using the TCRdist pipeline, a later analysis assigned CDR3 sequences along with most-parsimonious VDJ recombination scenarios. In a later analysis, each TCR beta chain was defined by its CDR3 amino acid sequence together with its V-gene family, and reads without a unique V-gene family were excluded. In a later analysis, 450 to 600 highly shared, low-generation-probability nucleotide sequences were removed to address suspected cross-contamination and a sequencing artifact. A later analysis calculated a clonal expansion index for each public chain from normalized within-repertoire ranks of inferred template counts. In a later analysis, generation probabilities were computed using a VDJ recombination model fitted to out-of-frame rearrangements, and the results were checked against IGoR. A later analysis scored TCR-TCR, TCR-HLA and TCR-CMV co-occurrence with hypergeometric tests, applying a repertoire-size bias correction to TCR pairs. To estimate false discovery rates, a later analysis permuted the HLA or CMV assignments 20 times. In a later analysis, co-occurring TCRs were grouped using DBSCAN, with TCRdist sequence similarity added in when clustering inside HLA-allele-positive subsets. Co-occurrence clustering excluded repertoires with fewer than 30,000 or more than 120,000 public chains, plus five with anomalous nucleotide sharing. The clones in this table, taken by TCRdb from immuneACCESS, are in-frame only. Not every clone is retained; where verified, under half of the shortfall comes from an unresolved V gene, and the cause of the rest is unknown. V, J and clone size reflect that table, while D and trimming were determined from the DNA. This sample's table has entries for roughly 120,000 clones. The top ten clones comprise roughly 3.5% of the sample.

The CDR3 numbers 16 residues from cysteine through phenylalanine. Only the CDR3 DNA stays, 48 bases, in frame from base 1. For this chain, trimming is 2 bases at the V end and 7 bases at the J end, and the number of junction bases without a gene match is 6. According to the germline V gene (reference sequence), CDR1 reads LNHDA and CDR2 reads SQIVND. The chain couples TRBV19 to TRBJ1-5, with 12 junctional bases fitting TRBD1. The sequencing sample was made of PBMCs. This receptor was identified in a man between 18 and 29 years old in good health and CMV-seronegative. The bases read TGTGCCAGTAGTATACTCGGGACAGGGGGCTTACAGCCCCAGCATTTT. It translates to CASSILGTGGLQPQHF. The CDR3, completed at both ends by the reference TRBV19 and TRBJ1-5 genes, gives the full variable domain DGGITQSPKYLFRKEGQNVTLSCEQNLNHDAMYWYRQDPGQGLRLIYYSQIVNDFQKGDIAEGYSVSREKKESFPLTVTSAQKNPTAFYLCASSILGTGGLQPQHFGDGTRLSIL.